These 16 T cell receptor beta chains were sequenced from one sample in a study of CD8+ T cells in alopecia areata (dated by TCRdb to between 2017 and 2018). The time point label on this specimen signifies: baseline before oral tofacitinib. Library method: the immunoSEQ multiplex PCR assay. For TCR sequencing, RNA was extracted from every sample and reverse transcribed into cDNA to serve as template. The table was pulled from immuneACCESS by TCRdb, which kept in-frame rearrangements only. Such tables lose some clones; where checked, under half of the loss comes from unresolved V genes, and the rest has no known cause. The sample has 150,000 to 200,000 clones on record, approximately 59% of them singletons. The ten top clones hold about 15% of the sample. The specimen comprised CD4+ T cells sorted from blood, sampled at week 0. These receptors all stem from a human donor with alopecia areata.

The chain is built from TRBV7-9 and TRBJ1-1; D unresolved. The CDR3 loop spans 13 amino acids. Trimming took off 5 bases at V and 0 bases at J, with 7 bases between the two ends. The germline V gene encodes CDR1 SEHNR and CDR2 FQNEAQ (reference sequence). CDR3 in amino acids: CASSRRMNTEAFF. CDR3 in DNA: TGTGCCAGCAGCCGACGGATGAACACTGAAGCTTTCTTT.

This rearrangement joins TRBV5-1 to TRBJ2-5, with TRBD2 matching 8 bases. The V segment lost 4 bases and the J segment 5 bases; nucleotides outside the gene matches: 10. Per the germline V gene, CDR1 is SGHRS and CDR2 is YFSETQ. This CDR3 is 15 amino acids long. Here the CDR3 DNA reads TGCGCCAGCAGCCAACTGTCGGGGGGGCCGGAGACCCAGTACTTC. Translating gives CASSQLSGGPETQYF.

The chain has TRBV6-5 and TRBJ1-5; D gene ambiguous. This CDR3 is 14 amino acids long. V was clipped by 5 bases and J by 2 bases, with 10 bases between them. Germline CDR1 MNHEY, CDR2 SVGAGI. CDR3 coding DNA: TGTGCCAGCAGTGGGCAGTGGGGCAATCAGCCCCAGCATTTT. Residues: CASSGQWGNQPQHF.

The chain has TRBV29-1 and TRBJ1-1; 8 positions match TRBD1. V lost 6 bases, J lost 5 bases, and 11 bases stayed unmatched. CDR1 is SQVTM, CDR2 ANQGSEA, per germline. This CDR3 has 14 amino acids. The CDR3 spells CSVAGQVRSTEAFF. CDR3 bases: TGCAGCGTCGCGGGACAGGTGAGATCGACTGAAGCTTTCTTT.

CDR3 region: CSVSTENQPQHF. The DNA for the CDR3 is TGCAGCGTTAGCACGGAAAATCAGCCCCAGCATTTT. The V call is TRBV29-1, the J call TRBJ1-5, with no clear D. Germline loops: CDR1 SQVTM, CDR2 ANQGSEA. Trimming removed 5 bases at V and 4 bases at J, with 9 bases between. The CDR3 is 12 residues long.

The chain uses TRBV6-5 and TRBJ2-7, with D unclear. Germline V gene lookup returns CDR1 MNHEY and CDR2 SVGAGI. With 2 bases removed from V and 4 bases from J, the gap between germline ends came to 12 bases. The CDR3 has 14 residues. The CDR3 here is CASSYLSSLYEQYF. The DNA for the CDR3 is TGTGCCAGCAGTTACCTGTCCTCGCTTTACGAGCAGTACTTC.

Only a few counts were recorded for this clone. The junction shows a germline mismatch at one end, possibly a read error. The chain combines TRBV19 with TRBJ1-2; maybe TRBD1 (5 bases). Germline V gives CDR1 LNHDA, CDR2 SQIVND (reference sequence). This CDR3 has 14 residues. The CDR3 coding sequence is TGTGCCAGTAAGATCGGGGCGGCTAAGTATGGCTACACCTTC. Its translation is CASKIGAAKYGYTF.

This clone occurred a few times. The V gene is TRBV2, the J gene TRBJ1-2; unclear D gene. This CDR3 has 12 residues. Germline CDR1 is SNHLY and CDR2 is FYNNEI. V was cut by 0 bases and J by 5 bases, with 4 bases left in between. For the CDR3, the DNA is TGTGCCAGCAGTGAAGCCGAATATGGCTACACCTTC. It codes for CASSEAEYGYTF.

The V call is TRBV30, the J call TRBJ1-5; D unclear. CDR3 size: 17 residues. Germline V gives CDR1 GTSNPN, CDR2 SVGIG (reference sequence). V was trimmed by 0 bases and J by 0 bases, leaving 15 bases between them. CDR3 sequence (DNA): TGTGCCTGGAGTGTAAGGAAGGGAACGGTTAGCAATCAGCCCCAGCATTTT. Translating gives CAWSVRKGTVSNQPQHF.

This chain links TRBV15 with TRBJ1-1; D might be TRBD1 (6 bases). CDR3 length: 14 residues. Looked up from germline, CDR1 is LNHNV and CDR2 is YYDKDF (reference sequence). V was shortened by 5 bases and J by 1 base, with 11 bases between the two germline ends. DNA for the CDR3: TGTGCCACCAGCGATGGACAGCGGAACACTGAAGCTTTCTTT. Amino acid sequence: CATSDGQRNTEAFF.

This chain links TRBV6-1 with TRBJ2-7, with 8 bases aligning to TRBD1. The junction had 10 bases not matched to a gene; V was cut back by 2 bases and J by 4 bases. The CDR3 sequence is 16 residues long. Germline V gene data show CDR1 as MNHNS and CDR2 as SASEGT. The CDR3 here is CASSEPGTGAFYEQYF. Written as DNA, the CDR3 is TGTGCCAGCAGTGAACCAGGGACAGGAGCTTTTTACGAGCAGTACTTC.

The rearrangement uses TRBV14 and TRBJ2-3, with a possible D match to TRBD1 (5 bases). V dropped 0 bases and J dropped 1 base, with 8 bases sitting between them. The CDR3 is 15 amino acids. Germline assignment: CDR1 SGHDN and CDR2 FVKESK. CDR3 sequence (DNA): TGTGCCAGCAGCCAAGAGATCAGGGGCACAGATACGCAGTATTTT. This sequence encodes CASSQEIRGTDTQYF.

This clone was picked up one time. The chain joins TRBV15 to TRBJ2-2, with 12 bases fitting TRBD1. Germline CDR1 is LNHNV and CDR2 is YYDKDF (reference sequence). V shed 1 base, J shed 4 bases, and the junction held 4 bases outside the gene matches. This CDR3 contains 17 residues. The CDR3: CATSRGRDRGPTGELFF. DNA of the CDR3: TGTGCCACCAGCAGAGGCCGGGACAGGGGGCCCACCGGGGAGCTGTTTTTT.

The gene calls are TRBV6-6 and TRBJ2-5; possibly TRBD2 for D (5 bases). V was shortened by 8 bases and J by 8 bases, with 6 bases between the two germline ends. Germline loops: CDR1 MNHNY, CDR2 SVGAGI (reference sequence). The CDR3 has 9 residues. Written as DNA, the CDR3 is TGTGCCAGCGGGAGCACCCAGTACTTC. As protein: CASGSTQYF.

The V gene is TRBV6-1, the J gene TRBJ1-1; tentatively, D is TRBD1 (5 bases). Germline CDR1 is MNHNS and CDR2 is SASEGT. CDR3 length: 13 amino acids. V was pared by 4 bases and J by 5 bases, with 11 bases between. In nucleotides, the CDR3 is TGTGCCAGCAGTGTCTACTCAGGGACTGAAGCTTTCTTT. This sequence encodes CASSVYSGTEAFF.

V and J are TRBV4-2 and TRBJ2-3, with TRBD2 as a possible D gene (5 bases). This CDR3 comprises 15 residues. Germline V lookup: CDR1 LGHNA, CDR2 YNFKEQ. The V end was cut by 0 bases, the J end by 5 bases, with 12 bases between. The CDR3 protein is CASSQDLSAGDTQYF. The CDR3 DNA reads TGTGCCAGCAGCCAAGATCTCTCCGCGGGAGATACGCAGTATTTT.